A selection of T cell receptor beta chains follows, all from one sample in a study of cytomegalovirus exposure and HLA in healthy donors. The repertoire was sequenced with immunoSEQ multiplex PCR; TCRdb's copy has only in-frame clones and lacks some. The sample has around 230,000 clones, roughly 82% seen once. Material: PBMCs. These receptors came from a man in his forties or fifties in good health and CMV-seropositive. Both conserved end residues are part of each CDR3. Fields, in order: V gene, J gene, D gene, clone size, CDR3 protein, CDR3 DNA. A D gene is named only where the DNA matches it firmly. Size tells how often a clone was seen (once, few, many) or the class of an expanded clone, and some rows leave it out.

V: TRBV19; J: TRBJ2-1; D: TRBD1; size: .; CDR3: CASSTPTDRGSYTPQEHLNDEQFF; DNA: TGTGCCAGTAGTACCCCTACAGACAGGGGGTCATACACACCTCAAGAGCATCTGAATGATGAGCAGTTCTTC
V: TRBV5-1; J: TRBJ2-2; D: .; size: .; CDR3: CASSLASGTGYTGELFF; DNA: TGCGCCAGCAGCTTGGCCTCCGGGACTGGCTACACCGGGGAGCTGTTTTTT
V: TRBV11-3; J: TRBJ1-4; D: TRBD1; size: .; CDR3: CASSPTGPGQGNEKLFF; DNA: TGTGCCAGCAGCCCCACCGGCCCGGGACAGGGCAATGAAAAACTGTTTTTT
V: TRBV30; J: TRBJ2-7; D: .; size: .; CDR3: CAWTRGVREQYF; DNA: TGTGCCTGGACCCGAGGCGTTCGCGAGCAGTACTTC
V: TRBV27; J: TRBJ2-6; D: .; size: .; CDR3: CASRSQGYSGANVLTF; DNA: TGTGCCAGCAGATCCCAGGGTTACTCTGGGGCCAACGTCCTGACTTTC
V: TRBV6-5; J: TRBJ1-4; D: .; size: once; CDR3: CASSLSGANEKLFF; DNA: TGTGCCAGCAGTTTATCGGGGGCTAATGAAAAACTGTTTTTT
V: TRBV5-4; J: TRBJ2-5; D: .; size: .; CDR3: CASSSSGRRQETQYF; DNA: TGTGCCAGCAGCTCATCAGGTCGGAGGCAAGAGACCCAGTACTTC
V: TRBV5-6; J: TRBJ2-1; D: TRBD2; size: once; CDR3: CASSQLAGGSNEQFF; DNA: TGTGCCAGCAGTCAACTAGCGGGAGGTAGTAATGAGCAGTTCTTC
V: TRBV30; J: TRBJ2-3; D: TRBD2; size: few; CDR3: CAWTPPTSGSRDTQYF; DNA: TGTGCCTGGACCCCTCCGACTAGCGGGAGTCGAGATACGCAGTATTTT
V: TRBV9; J: TRBJ2-2; D: .; size: .; CDR3: CASSRIPGQDTGELFF; DNA: TGTGCCAGCAGCAGAATCCCGGGACAAGACACCGGGGAGCTGTTTTTT
V: TRBV19; J: TRBJ1-5; D: .; size: .; CDR3: CASSIQGLGQPQHF; DNA: TGTGCCAGTAGTATCCAGGGGTTAGGGCAGCCCCAGCATTTT
V: TRBV7-9; J: TRBJ2-7; D: TRBD1; size: .; CDR3: CASSYRQGVFYEQYF; DNA: TGTGCCAGCAGCTATAGACAGGGGGTTTTTTACGAGCAGTACTTC
V: TRBV5-6; J: TRBJ1-4; D: TRBD1; size: .; CDR3: CASSPMTGLSEKLFF; DNA: TGTGCCAGCAGCCCCATGACAGGGTTGAGTGAAAAACTGTTTTTT
V: TRBV10-2; J: TRBJ2-1; D: .; size: .; CDR3: CASSAGVNNEQFF; DNA: TGCGCCAGCAGCGCCGGGGTCAACAATGAGCAGTTCTTC
V: TRBV11-2; J: TRBJ1-1; D: .; size: .; CDR3: CASSFLNTEAFF; DNA: TGTGCCAGCAGCTTTCTAAACACTGAAGCTTTCTTT
V: TRBV2; J: TRBJ1-5; D: .; size: .; CDR3: CAGGGGVNQPQHF; DNA: TGTGCCGGCGGCGGAGGGGTCAATCAGCCCCAGCATTTT
V: TRBV5-1; J: TRBJ2-1; D: TRBD2; size: .; CDR3: CASSFLADEQFF; DNA: TGCGCCAGCAGTTTCCTAGCGGATGAGCAGTTCTTC
V: TRBV2; J: TRBJ1-4; D: TRBD1; size: .; CDR3: CASSGGTGGGGKLFF; DNA: TGTGCCAGCAGTGGGGGGACAGGGGGCGGTGGAAAACTGTTTTTT
V: TRBV19; J: TRBJ1-1; D: TRBD1; size: .; CDR3: CASIIRQGATNTEAFF; DNA: TGTGCCAGTATCATCCGACAGGGGGCGACTAACACTGAAGCTTTCTTT
V: TRBV2; J: TRBJ1-4; D: .; size: .; CDR3: CASSEQGRRNEKLFF; DNA: TGTGCCAGCAGTGAACAAGGACGGAGGAATGAAAAACTGTTTTTT
V: TRBV7-2; J: TRBJ1-5; D: .; size: .; CDR3: CASSIRDRQPQHF; DNA: TGTGCCAGCAGCATCAGGGATCGTCAGCCCCAGCATTTT
V: TRBV7-9; J: TRBJ1-2; D: .; size: .; CDR3: CASSLLVLRGGYGYTF; DNA: TGTGCCAGCAGCTTACTGGTCCTCCGGGGAGGCTATGGCTACACCTTC
V: TRBV6-5; J: TRBJ1-3; D: .; size: .; CDR3: CASSYDRTSSGNTIYF; DNA: TGTGCCAGCAGTTATGACAGGACGAGCTCTGGAAACACCATATATTTT
V: TRBV30; J: TRBJ1-5; D: .; size: .; CDR3: CAWSSGTRVRQAQHF; DNA: TGTGCCTGGAGTTCCGGGACACGCGTTCGACAGGCCCAGCATTTT
V: TRBV5-6; J: TRBJ1-2; D: .; size: .; CDR3: CASSLVSVNYGYTF; DNA: TGTGCCAGCAGCTTGGTGAGCGTTAACTATGGCTACACCTTC
V: TRBV5-1; J: TRBJ2-3; D: TRBD1; size: .; CDR3: CASSGGQISTDTQYF; DNA: TGCGCCAGCAGCGGGGGACAGATCTCCACAGATACGCAGTATTTT
V: TRBV5-5; J: TRBJ1-5; D: .; size: .; CDR3: CASSLENSNYQPQHF; DNA: TGTGCCAGCAGCTTGGAAAACAGCAACTATCAGCCCCAGCATTTT
V: TRBV6-5; J: TRBJ2-3; D: .; size: .; CDR3: CASSYSGVGTDTQYF; DNA: TGTGCCAGCAGTTACTCAGGGGTTGGCACAGATACGCAGTATTTT
V: TRBV5-5; J: TRBJ2-3; D: .; size: .; CDR3: CASSLVQGPPDTQYF; DNA: TGTGCCAGCAGCTTAGTGCAGGGGCCCCCAGATACGCAGTATTTT
V: TRBV18; J: TRBJ1-1; D: .; size: .; CDR3: CASSPRENTEAFF; DNA: TGTGCCAGCTCACCACGAGAGAACACTGAAGCTTTCTTT
V: TRBV5-6; J: TRBJ2-7; D: TRBD1; size: .; CDR3: CASSPGQVFSYEQYF; DNA: TGTGCCAGCAGCCCGGGACAGGTGTTCTCCTACGAGCAGTACTTC
V: TRBV11-2; J: TRBJ1-1; D: TRBD1; size: .; CDR3: CASSTPTGGSTEAFF; DNA: TGTGCCAGCAGTACCCCGACAGGGGGAAGCACTGAAGCTTTCTTT
V: TRBV6-5; J: TRBJ1-2; D: .; size: .; CDR3: CASSLEGQLGYTF; DNA: TGTGCCAGCAGTTTGGAGGGTCAATTGGGCTACACCTTC
V: TRBV19; J: TRBJ2-3; D: TRBD2; size: .; CDR3: CASRATSGAQYF; DNA: TGTGCCAGTAGGGCGACTAGCGGGGCGCAGTATTTT
V: TRBV6-1; J: TRBJ2-7; D: TRBD2; size: .; CDR3: CASSGPGLAGSSYEQYF; DNA: TGTGCCAGCAGTGGCCCGGGACTAGCGGGAAGCTCCTACGAGCAGTACTTC
V: TRBV2; J: TRBJ1-5; D: .; size: .; CDR3: CASTGMVSNQPQHF; DNA: TGTGCCAGCACGGGGATGGTTAGCAATCAGCCCCAGCATTTT
V: TRBV5-6; J: TRBJ2-7; D: .; size: .; CDR3: CASSSIYEQYF; DNA: TGTGCCAGCAGCTCAATCTACGAGCAGTACTTC
V: TRBV7-6; J: TRBJ1-5; D: .; size: once; CDR3: CASSLGGVGNQPQHF; DNA: TGTGCCAGCAGCTTGGGCGGGGTTGGGAATCAGCCCCAGCATTTT
V: TRBV18; J: TRBJ2-7; D: .; size: .; CDR3: CASSPQLSRHKAYEQYF; DNA: TGTGCCAGCTCACCACAGCTAAGCCGACACAAGGCCTACGAGCAGTACTTC
V: TRBV6-1; J: TRBJ1-1; D: .; size: .; CDR3: CASSEGRGTEAFF; DNA: TGTGCCAGCAGTGAAGGGCGGGGCACTGAAGCTTTCTTT
V: TRBV27; J: TRBJ2-4; D: .; size: .; CDR3: CASSLSAELAKNIQYF; DNA: TGTGCCAGCAGTTTATCGGCGGAGCTAGCCAAAAACATTCAGTACTTC
V: TRBV19; J: TRBJ1-1; D: .; size: .; CDR3: CASSTPWAQGTEAFF; DNA: TGTGCCAGTAGTACCCCGTGGGCCCAGGGCACTGAAGCTTTCTTT
V: TRBV5-1; J: TRBJ1-2; D: TRBD1; size: once; CDR3: CASSADRGPEGYTF; DNA: TGCGCCAGCAGCGCGGACAGGGGGCCGGAAGGCTACACCTTC
V: TRBV18; J: TRBJ1-3; D: .; size: .; CDR3: CASSPLKGSGNTIYF; DNA: TGTGCCAGCTCACCACTGAAGGGGTCTGGAAACACCATATATTTT
V: TRBV28; J: TRBJ2-5; D: TRBD2; size: .; CDR3: CASSGLAGGPWKTQYF; DNA: TGTGCCAGCAGTGGGCTAGCGGGAGGGCCGTGGAAGACCCAGTACTTC
V: TRBV5-4; J: TRBJ2-2; D: .; size: .; CDR3: CASSSAVQGIGELFF; DNA: TGTGCCAGCAGCTCGGCGGTCCAAGGTATCGGGGAGCTGTTTTTT
V: TRBV2; J: TRBJ2-4; D: TRBD1; size: .; CDR3: CASSQGAKNIQYF; DNA: TGTGCCAGCAGTCAGGGGGCTAAAAACATTCAGTACTTC
V: TRBV5-1; J: TRBJ2-3; D: TRBD2; size: .; CDR3: CASSLDPSGRIPDTQYF; DNA: TGCGCCAGCAGCTTGGATCCGAGCGGGAGGATCCCAGATACGCAGTATTTT
V: TRBV25-1; J: TRBJ2-2; D: TRBD2; size: .; CDR3: CASTPGRGARTGELFF; DNA: TGTGCCAGCACCCCGGGGCGGGGGGCGCGAACCGGGGAGCTGTTTTTT